A selection of T cell receptor beta chains follows, all from one sample in a study of CD8 T cells in ankylosing spondylitis. TCRdb reprocessed the 5' RACE reads with MiXCR, giving one entry per CDR3 protein. The table shows about 800,000 distinct CDR3 sequences, with roughly 12% occurring only once. Sequencing used blood, either unsorted or a sorted T cell fraction (not recorded which). The receptors stem from a male donor with ankylosing spondylitis. Both conserved end residues are part of each CDR3. A D gene is named only where the DNA matches it firmly. Clone size is not always given. Where it is, it says once, few, many or a class for expanded clones.

-	TRBV18	TRBD1	TRBJ1-5	TGTGCCAGCTCACCTGGGGCAGGGGGAGCGGGCAATCAGCCCCAGCATTTT	CASSPGAGGAGNQPQHF
-	TRBV10-3	-	TRBJ2-7	TGTGCCATCAGTGGATCAGGAGGAAGGGGGGAGCAGTACTTC	CAISGSGGRGEQYF
-	TRBV29-1	-	TRBJ2-5	TGCAGCGGCGGGACGGAACAAGAGACCCAGTACTTC	CSGGTEQETQYF
few	TRBV29-1	-	TRBJ1-5	TGCAGCGTTTCGGACGTCCTCGATCAGCCCCAGCATTTT	CSVSDVLDQPQHF
-	TRBV11-3	-	TRBJ2-1	TGTGCCAGCAGCTTAGGTGGGGGGCTCCAGAATGAGCAGTTCTTC	CASSLGGGLQNEQFF
-	TRBV6-2/TRBV6-3	TRBD2	TRBJ2-2	TGTGCCAGCAGACTAGCGGGGGTTACCACCGGGGAGCTGTTTTTT	CASRLAGVTTGELFF
few	TRBV6-5	TRBD2	TRBJ2-1	TGTGCCAGCACTTCGCGTCTAGCGGGAGTCGCCTACAATGAGCAGTTCTTC	CASTSRLAGVAYNEQFF
few	TRBV7-2	TRBD1	TRBJ1-5	TGTGCCAGCAGCTTAGAGATGACAGGGGTCAATCAGCCCCAGCATTTT	CASSLEMTGVNQPQHF
few	TRBV20-1	TRBD1	TRBJ2-7	TGCAGTGCCCAACTTCGACAGGGGCCCTACGAGCAGTACTTC	CSAQLRQGPYEQYF
-	TRBV6-2/TRBV6-3	-	TRBJ1-5	TGTGCCAGCAGTTGGGCAGGCCCTAGCAATCAGCCCCAGCATTTT	CASSWAGPSNQPQHF
-	TRBV10-3	-	TRBJ1-4	TGTGCCATCAGTGAGTCAAGGCAGGTGATTAATGAAAAACTGTTTTTT	CAISESRQVINEKLFF
-	TRBV5-1	-	TRBJ2-7	TGCGCCAGCACCCCCCCGGGTCGAATCTCCTACGAGCAGTACTTC	CASTPPGRISYEQYF
-	TRBV7-3	-	TRBJ2-1	TGTGCCAGCAGCCCGATCCCAGGCAGGGGGGATGAGCAGTTCTTC	CASSPIPGRGDEQFF
few	TRBV4-1	-	TRBJ2-5	TGCGCCAGCAGCCAAGATCCGTCCGGGGATGGAGAAGAGACCCAGTACTTC	CASSQDPSGDGEETQYF
many	TRBV5-1	-	TRBJ2-5	TGCGCCAGCAGCACCGCTTTCGGCTTAGGAGAGACCCAGTACTTC	CASSTAFGLGETQYF
many	TRBV5-1	TRBD1	TRBJ1-6	TGCGCCAGCAGGGGACAGGATAATTCACCCCTCCACTTT	CASRGQDNSPLHF
many	TRBV5-1	TRBD2	TRBJ2-5	TGCGCCAGTCGGGAGGGCTCAACCCAAGAGACCCAGTACTTC	CASREGSTQETQYF
few	TRBV5-1	-	TRBJ2-5	TGCGCCAGCAGCGGCGGACGGGGGGAGACCCAGTACTTC	CASSGGRGETQYF
-	TRBV27	TRBD1	TRBJ2-7	TGTGCCAGCAGTTTCTGGGACAGGGTTTCTGAGCAGTACTTC	CASSFWDRVSEQYF
few	TRBV20-1	-	TRBJ1-2	TGCAGTGCTAGAGATCGCGGGGGATACTATGGCTACACCTTC	CSARDRGGYYGYTF
-	TRBV4-2	-	TRBJ1-4	TGTGCCAGCAGCCGCCAGGGTAGAGTGAATGAAAAACTGTTTTTT	CASSRQGRVNEKLFF
few	TRBV5-1	TRBD1	TRBJ1-3	TGCGCCAGCAGCCTGATGACAGGGGAACTTGGAAACACCATATATTTT	CASSLMTGELGNTIYF
many	TRBV20-1	-	TRBJ2-1	TGCAGTGCTACCACTAGCCTTTACAATGAGCAGTTCTTC	CSATTSLYNEQFF
few	TRBV20-1	-	TRBJ2-3	TGCAGTGCTAGAGGGTGGGGAAGCACAGATACGCAGTATTTT	CSARGWGSTDTQYF
many	TRBV12-3/TRBV12-4	-	TRBJ1-1	TGTGCCAGCAGCCTCCGGGGCAGGGGAGTTGAAGCTTTCTTT	CASSLRGRGVEAFF
many	TRBV29-1	-	TRBJ1-1	TGCAGCGTTGCGGAGAACACTGAAGCTTTCTTT	CSVAENTEAFF
-	TRBV5-1	TRBD2	TRBJ2-3	TGCGCCAGCAGCTTGAACGGGAGGTCGGTAGATACGCAGTATTTT	CASSLNGRSVDTQYF
-	TRBV6-1	-	TRBJ2-2	TGTGCCAGCAGTCGCGCAGGGATCGGGACCGGGGAGCTGTTTTTT	CASSRAGIGTGELFF
-	TRBV4-3	-	TRBJ2-2	TGCGCCAGCAGCCAAGATGGGGCGAGCGGGGAGCTGTTTTTT	CASSQDGASGELFF
few	TRBV9	-	TRBJ1-2	TGTGCCAGCAGCCCCCATCTAGCACCTGGCTATGGCTACACCTTC	CASSPHLAPGYGYTF
-	TRBV15	-	TRBJ2-7	TGTGCCACCAGCAGAGATGAGGGACGGGGGGAGCAGTACTTC	CATSRDEGRGEQYF
few	TRBV29-1	TRBD1	TRBJ2-3	TGCAGCGCCGACAGGGGAGTGGATACGCAGTATTTT	CSADRGVDTQYF
-	TRBV4-2	-	TRBJ1-4	TGTGCCAGCAGCCAAGAGTCAAGAGGTACTGGAAAACTGTTTTTT	CASSQESRGTGKLFF
few	TRBV12-3/TRBV12-4	-	TRBJ2-1	TGTGCCAGCAGTTTGGGCAGGGGACGTCCCAATGAGCAGTTCTTC	CASSLGRGRPNEQFF
-	TRBV7-9	-	TRBJ1-4	TGTGCCAGCAGCTTAGGTAGCGAAAAACTGTTTTTT	CASSLGSEKLFF
few	TRBV20-1	-	TRBJ1-4	TGCAGTGCTAGACGCAGCGAATCTGAAAAACTGTTTTTT	CSARRSESEKLFF
many	TRBV20-1	TRBD2	TRBJ2-7	TGCAGTGCACCCGGACTAGTTGTCGAGCAGTACTTC	CSAPGLVVEQYF
-	TRBV20-1	-	TRBJ1-5	TGCAGTGCTAGAGATGCCTCAAAAGGGAAGCATCAGCCCCAGCATTTT	CSARDASKGKHQPQHF
-	TRBV4-3	-	TRBJ1-1	TGCGCCAGCAGCCAAGCCGGGACACAGAACACTGAAGCTTTCTTT	CASSQAGTQNTEAFF
few	TRBV5-1	TRBD1	TRBJ2-7	TGCGCCAGCAGCATCGGACAGGGGGCTAACGAGCAGTACTTC	CASSIGQGANEQYF
-	TRBV6-5	-	TRBJ2-2	TGTGCCAGCAGTTACTATAGGCAGGGGGAGCTGTTTTTT	CASSYYRQGELFF
-	TRBV9	-	TRBJ1-1	TGTGCCAGCAGCGTTGCTCCGGACAACAACACTGAAGCTTTCTTT	CASSVAPDNNTEAFF
-	TRBV29-1	-	TRBJ1-5	TGCAGCGTCTTGGGACAACGAAATCAGCCCCAGCATTTT	CSVLGQRNQPQHF
many	TRBV12-3/TRBV12-4	TRBD1	TRBJ1-1	TGTGCCAGCAGCCAGGACAGGGCGAACACTGAAGCTTTCTTT	CASSQDRANTEAFF
-	TRBV7-2	-	TRBJ2-2	TGTGCCAGCATCGGACGGACGAACACCGGGGAGCTGTTTTTT	CASIGRTNTGELFF
-	TRBV10-3	-	TRBJ2-2	TGTGCCATCAGGAGACAGTCGAACACCGGGGAGCTGTTTTTT	CAIRRQSNTGELFF
few	TRBV20-1	TRBD2	TRBJ2-1	TGCAGGGGAGGGCGTTACAATGAGCAGTTCTTC	CRGGRYNEQFF
-	TRBV20-1	-	TRBJ2-6	TGCAGTGCGGCGGCAGGGCCCGGGGCCAACGTCCTGACTTTC	CSAAAGPGANVLTF
few	TRBV29-1	TRBD2	TRBJ2-3	TGCAGCGTTGAAGATCGGAGACTAGCGGACACAGATACGCAGTATTTT	CSVEDRRLADTDTQYF
-	TRBV20-1	TRBD1	TRBJ2-1	TGCTGTGCTAGGGGAGATCCGACGGGACAGGGGATTAATGAGCAGTTCTTC	CCARGDPTGQGINEQFF
-	TRBV25-1	-	TRBJ2-1	TGTGCCAGCCGGGCGGACCGAGGAGGATATGAGCAGTTCTTC	CASRADRGGYEQFF
-	TRBV20-1	TRBD2	TRBJ2-5	TGCAGTGCTTTCGGCCGAGCGGGAGAGGAGAAAGAGACCCAGTACTTC	CSAFGRAGEEKETQYF
-	TRBV20-1	TRBD2	TRBJ2-5	TGCAGTGCTAGAGTTTCACTAGCGGGGTCTACTCGCCGGGCAGAAGAGACCCAGTACTTC	CSARVSLAGSTRRAEETQYF